This T cell receptor beta chain emerged from a study of shared clonotypes between healthy human individuals. The V end was cut by 1 base, the J end by 3 bases, with 7 bases between. CDR1 and CDR2 from the germline V gene are SGHNT and YYREEE (reference sequence). The CDR3 is made up of 13 amino acids. Every unsorted PBMC PCR replicate was loaded with approximately 290 ng DNA, around 30,000 T cell genomes. In the authors' methods: With immunoSEQ giving junction-only sequences and no quality scores, filtering differed. Profiled with immunoSEQ multiplex PCR; TCRdb holds only in-frame clones, not every one. Clone size and V and J calls were adopted from that table, with D and trimming inferred from the DNA. The data hold roughly 500,000 clones, with about 78% observed a single time. Study donors comprised healthy, HIV-negative adults devoid of recent acute infection or vaccination.

The TCR comes from a woman between 35 and 50 years old in good health. Some clones in this sample may be carry-over from other donors' samples. Sequenced material: PBMCs. V is TRBV5-4 and J is TRBJ1-1; D is undetermined. The CDR3 DNA reads TGTGCCAGCAGCTTGTACCCATACACTGAAGCTTTCTTT. It is translated as CASSLYPYTEAFF.